The 20 T cell receptor beta chains in this list originate from one sample, sequenced in a study of cytotoxic CD8 clonotypes in ibrutinib-treated CLL. The assay was immunoSEQ multiplex PCR, and TCRdb's table has in-frame clones only and misses some. Of around 140,000 clones in the sample, 60% to 80% were seen once. The sample here was PBMCs, taken after 12 months of ibrutinib treatment. The source is a human donor with chronic lymphocytic leukemia.

This chain uses TRBV28 with TRBJ1-1; the match to TRBD1 covers 10 bases. J was trimmed by 3 bases and V by 6 bases; bases with no gene match: 7. CDR1 is MDHEN, CDR2 SYDVKM, per germline. The CDR3 extends over 15 amino acids. In nucleotides, the CDR3 is TGTGCCAGCAGGACAGGGGGCACATCATACACTGAAGCTTTCTTT. Translated, it gives CASRTGGTSYTEAFF.

The chain carries TRBV5-1 and TRBJ2-7, with D hard to call. Trimming stripped 3 bases from V and 2 bases from J, with 3 bases between. Germline CDR1 is SGHRS and CDR2 is YFSETQ. This CDR3 is 11 amino acids long. CDR3 nucleotides: TGCGCCAGCAGCTCACCCTACGAGCAGTACTTC. Its translation is CASSSPYEQYF. Complete variable domain (other parts from reference TRBV5-1 and TRBJ2-7): KAGVTQTPRYLIKTRGQQVTLSCSPISGHRSVSWYQQTPGQGLQFLFEYFSETQRNKGNFPGRFSGRQFSNSRSEMNVSTLELGDSALYLCASSSPYEQYFGPGTRLTVT.

The genes are TRBV4-1 and TRBJ2-7; weak D call: TRBD1 (6 bases). V was trimmed by 0 bases and J by 3 bases, leaving 12 bases between them. Germline loops: CDR1 MGHRA, CDR2 YSYEKL. The CDR3 spans 15 residues. The CDR3 is CASSQERTDYYEQYF. DNA of the CDR3: TGCGCCAGCAGCCAAGAAAGGACAGACTACTACGAGCAGTACTTC.

The chain recombines TRBV6-4 with TRBJ1-5, with D possibly being TRBD1 (6 bases). With 2 bases removed from V and 4 bases from J, the gap between germline ends came to 18 bases. Germline V gene data show CDR1 as MRHNA and CDR2 as SNTAGT. This CDR3 is built from 17 residues. The CDR3 spells CASSDGWLGASNQPQHF. The CDR3, as DNA: TGTGCCAGCAGTGACGGTTGGCTGGGGGCCTCAAATCAGCCCCAGCATTTT.

The V and J genes are TRBV27 and TRBJ2-1; D is unclear. The CDR3 contains 14 residues. Trimming shortened V by 5 bases and J by 5 bases, and 13 bases separated the two germline ends. Germline V gives CDR1 MNHEY, CDR2 SMNVEV (reference sequence). Here the CDR3 reads CASSPRLANNEQFF. Written as DNA, the CDR3 is TGTGCCAGCAGTCCCAGGCTGGCTAACAATGAGCAGTTCTTC.

The V gene is TRBV5-1, the J gene TRBJ2-1; 14 positions match TRBD2. The CDR3 covers 15 residues. V gave up 2 bases and J gave up 6 bases; unmatched junction bases: 1. The V gene's germline CDR1 is SGHRS and CDR2 YFSETQ. CDR3 nucleotides: TGCGCCAGCAGCTTTGGACTAGCGGGAGGCAATGAGCAGTTCTTC. Its translation: CASSFGLAGGNEQFF.

This clone was counted a few times. The V and J genes are TRBV5-1 and TRBJ2-7; D is uncertain. Germline V gene sequence: CDR1 SGHRS, CDR2 YFSETQ. The CDR3 length is 11 residues. V gave up 1 base and J gave up 3 bases, with 2 bases separating them. The CDR3 DNA sequence: TGCGCCAGCAGCTTGAACTACGAGCAGTACTTC. It specifies CASSLNYEQYF.

The genes are TRBV7-9 and TRBJ2-7, with TRBD1 matching over 10 bases. J was trimmed by 7 bases and V by 2 bases; bases with no gene match: 8. CDR1 and CDR2 (germline): SEHNR, FQNEAQ (reference sequence). CDR3 length: 15 amino acids. The CDR3 spells CASSLSGTGVVEQYF. CDR3 nucleotide sequence: TGTGCCAGCAGCTTAAGTGGGACAGGGGTAGTGGAGCAGTACTTC.

This chain connects TRBV6-5 to TRBJ2-1; D gene ambiguous. The CDR3 contains 11 residues. V was pared by 7 bases and J by 4 bases, with 5 bases between. Germline CDR1 reads MNHEY; CDR2 reads SVGAGI. CDR3 nucleotides: TGTGCCAGCATGGCGTACAATGAGCAGTTCTTC. This sequence encodes CASMAYNEQFF.

The CDR3 here is CASPPPLGTGHPREHTDTQYF. The DNA for the CDR3 is TGTGCCAGCCCACCCCCCCTCGGGACAGGGCATCCCCGGGAGCACACAGATACGCAGTATTTT. The chain carries TRBV28 and TRBJ2-3, with 9 positions matching TRBD1. The V and J ends lost 8 bases and 2 bases, in that order; junction bases with no gene match: 26. Germline CDR1 and CDR2: MDHEN and SYDVKM. The CDR3 runs 21 residues.

The J gene is TRBJ1-1, the V gene TRBV6-1, with D perhaps TRBD1 (5 bases). Trimming removed 4 bases from V and 0 bases from J, with 12 bases in between. CDR1 is MNHNS, CDR2 SASEGT, per germline. There are 15 residues in the CDR3. The CDR3 loop reads CASSARQNLNTEAFF. The CDR3 DNA sequence: TGTGCCAGCAGTGCCCGACAGAACCTGAACACTGAAGCTTTCTTT.

The chain has TRBV4-3 and TRBJ2-3; 15 nucleotides line up with TRBD2. In germline, CDR1 is LGHNA, CDR2 YSLEER. This CDR3 has 19 amino acids. J gave up 0 bases and V 1 base, and 5 bases lay outside the gene matches. This chain's CDR3 is CASSQGGGLAGGSTDTQYF. In DNA form, the CDR3 reads TGCGCCAGCAGCCAAGGCGGGGGACTAGCGGGAGGAAGCACAGATACGCAGTATTTT.

The rearrangement joins TRBV7-9 to TRBJ2-5; a weak D match, TRBD2 (6 bases). The germline gives CDR1 SEHNR, CDR2 FQNEAQ (reference sequence). V lost 3 bases, J lost 6 bases, and 14 bases lay in between. The CDR3 is 14 amino acids. DNA of the CDR3: TGTGCCAGCAGCTTGGCGGAGGGGTGGCAGACCCAGTACTTC. This codes for CASSLAEGWQTQYF.

The chain's CDR3 is CASSPGQGAQNIQYF. The CDR3, as DNA: TGTGCCAGCAGCCCGGGACAGGGGGCGCAAAACATTCAGTACTTC. The chain is built from TRBV7-2 and TRBJ2-4, with 12 nucleotides matching TRBD1. Looked up from germline, CDR1 is SGHTA and CDR2 is FQGNSA. This CDR3 contains 15 residues. J lost 5 bases, V lost 5 bases, and 4 bases had no gene match.

The chain links TRBV7-2 to TRBJ1-1; perhaps TRBD1 as D (6 bases). The V gene's germline CDR1 is SGHTA and CDR2 FQGNSA. The V end was cut by 5 bases, the J end by 3 bases, with 13 bases between. The CDR3 is made up of 14 amino acids. The CDR3 nucleotides read TGTGCCAGCAGCCCCAGTGGGGGCGACACTGAAGCTTTCTTT. Residues: CASSPSGGDTEAFF.

The J gene is TRBJ1-4, the V gene TRBV30; D unclear. The CDR3 covers 14 residues. The V gene lost 2 bases and the J gene lost 5 bases, with 12 bases spanning the gap. From germline, CDR1 is GTSNPN and CDR2 SVGIG (reference sequence). This chain's CDR3 is CAWSSSTMNEKLFF. For the CDR3, the DNA is TGTGCCTGGAGTTCGAGCACAATGAATGAAAAACTGTTTTTT.

The table lists this clone with a few counts. The chain recombines TRBV5-1 with TRBJ1-2; 10 positions match TRBD1. Germline V lookup: CDR1 SGHRS, CDR2 YFSETQ. This CDR3 contains 13 residues. Trimming at V came to 0 bases and at J to 7 bases, leaving 0 bases not matched to a gene. The CDR3 protein is CASSLGDRGGYTF. Here the CDR3 DNA reads TGCGCCAGCAGCTTGGGGGACAGGGGTGGCTACACCTTC. Together with reference TRBV5-1 and TRBJ1-2, the CDR3 gives the full variable domain: KAGVTQTPRYLIKTRGQQVTLSCSPISGHRSVSWYQQTPGQGLQFLFEYFSETQRNKGNFPGRFSGRQFSNSRSEMNVSTLELGDSALYLCASSLGDRGGYTFGSGTRLTVV.

The rearrangement joins TRBV27 to TRBJ2-3; 7 bases map to TRBD2. The ends lost 6 bases at V and 2 bases at J; junction bases unmatched: 17. This CDR3 has 18 residues. The germline V gene has CDR1 MNHEY and CDR2 SMNVEV (reference sequence). The CDR3 region is CASSPKAGLGVFTDTQYF. CDR3 nucleotide sequence: TGTGCCAGCAGCCCCAAGGCCGGACTAGGAGTTTTCACAGATACGCAGTATTTT.

J is TRBJ1-4 and V is TRBV11-1, with 7 nucleotides matching TRBD1. Trimming cost V 3 bases and J 3 bases; bases outside gene matches: 7. CDR1 SGHAT and CDR2 FQDESV come from the germline V gene (reference sequence). This CDR3 contains 16 residues. The CDR3 nucleotides are TGTGCCAGCAGCTTCGATTCGGACAGGTCTAATGAAAAACTGTTTTTT. This translates into CASSFDSDRSNEKLFF.

The rearrangement links TRBV6-1 to TRBJ2-7; weak D call: TRBD1 (5 bases). Germline V lookup: CDR1 MNHNS, CDR2 SASEGT. The V gene lost 2 bases and the J gene lost 3 bases, with 8 bases spanning the gap. The CDR3 spans 13 residues. CDR3 protein: CASSELTGYEQYF. In nucleotides, the CDR3 is TGTGCCAGCAGTGAATTAACAGGCTACGAGCAGTACTTC.